The clone carrying this T cell receptor beta chain was observed at least ten times. Antigen specificity is unknown. The CDR3 has 13 residues. V dropped 6 bases and J dropped 10 bases, with 15 bases sitting between them. CDR1 and CDR2 from the germline V gene are MNHNS and SASEGT. MiXCR was run by TCRdb on the reads, yielding one entry per CDR3 protein. The sample contains some 300,000 distinct CDR3 sequences, around 9.6% of which appear only once. The data belong to a study of T cell repertoires in cytomegalovirus infection. Study-level background: Evidence of both CMV infection and a matching HLA type came from public TCR beta signatures. Study-level results: In two of eight donors, the top clonotype was HLA-C-restricted CMV-specific. Carriers of CMV plus the relevant HLA were identified by cumulative public TCR beta family frequency.

The sample comprised PBMCs. The clonotype was recovered from a human donor in good health (CMV status not recorded). Some clones in this sample may be carry-over from other donors' samples. The chain carries TRBV6-1 and TRBJ1-4; TRBD1 is a possible D gene (5 bases). The CDR3 DNA is TGTGCCAGCAGGGCAATACTTAGGGGAAAACTGTTTTTT. Its protein product is CASRAILRGKLFF.